A single sample gave rise to the 32 T cell receptor beta chains below, sequenced in a study of T cell repertoires in cytomegalovirus infection (dated by TCRdb to about 2019). The sample's treatment or condition, from its label and the paper: in vitro stimulation with specific CMV peptide epitopes to enrich CMV-specific T cells. These reads were obtained on an Illumina HiSeq 1500. TCRdb's own reprocessing of the public reads used fastp at Q25 and MiXCR and kept productive beta chains. Every CDR3 protein is listed once, alongside the most common genes and DNA of its rows. This sample lists approximately 1,000,000 distinct CDR3 sequences; roughly 30% were detected once. The ten most abundant clones make up roughly 13% of the sample. Which antigens these TCRs recognize remains unknown. The sample in question was cultured CD8+ T cells from PBMCs, obtained from culture after CMV antigen stimulation. Every receptor here comes from a human donor in good health (CMV status not recorded). Some clones in this sample may be carry-over from other donors' samples.

The chain joins TRBV25-1 to TRBJ2-5; D is possibly TRBD1 or TRBD2 (5 bases each). V was cut by 7 bases and J by 6 bases, with 18 bases left in between. The length of the CDR3 is 14 residues. Per the germline V gene, CDR1 is MGHDK and CDR2 is SYGVNS. DNA for the CDR3: TGTGCCAGCATGAGGGGTAGCCGGTTCCAGACCCAGTACTTC. Translation gives CASMRGSRFQTQYF.

This chain links TRBV11-2 with TRBJ2-7, with D possibly called TRBD1 or TRBD2 (5 bases each). The CDR3 covers 15 residues. Trimming pared 5 bases from V and 4 bases from J, leaving 18 bases between. Germline V gene data show CDR1 as SGHAT and CDR2 as FQNNGV. The CDR3 DNA reads as TGTGCCAGCAGCGTCTCCAGGGAATCGGGGTACGAGCAGTACTTC. Translation: CASSVSRESGYEQYF.

This chain connects TRBV7-9 to TRBJ2-3, with D perhaps matching TRBD1 or TRBD2 (5 bases each). The V gene's germline CDR1 is SEHNR and CDR2 FQNEAQ (reference sequence). V dropped 5 bases and J dropped 9 bases, with 12 bases sitting between them. The CDR3 has 12 amino acids. This chain's CDR3 is CASSPSEGTQYF. CDR3 sequence (DNA): TGTGCCAGCAGCCCGAGCGAGGGGACGCAGTATTTT.

This clonotype was recorded a few times. The chain joins TRBV19 to TRBJ2-1, with no clear D. Germline lookup yields CDR1 LNHDA and CDR2 SQIVND (reference sequence). This CDR3 has 15 residues. Trimming took off 3 bases at V and 2 bases at J, with 11 bases between the two ends. In DNA form, the CDR3 reads TGTGCCAGTAGTATTTTGTTAATCCCCTACAATGAGCAGTTCTTC. Residues: CASSILLIPYNEQFF. The whole variable domain, filled in from reference TRBV19 and TRBJ2-1, reads DGGITQSPKYLFRKEGQNVTLSCEQNLNHDAMYWYRQDPGQGLRLIYYSQIVNDFQKGDIAEGYSVSREKKESFPLTVTSAQKNPTAFYLCASSILLIPYNEQFFGPGTRLTVL.

This clonotype occurred a few times. The J gene is TRBJ2-1, the V gene TRBV4-1; 8 nucleotides agree with TRBD2. V was pared by 0 bases and J by 3 bases, with 4 bases of the junction left unmatched. This CDR3 is 16 amino acids long. CDR1 is MGHRA, CDR2 YSYEKL, per germline. The CDR3 nucleotides read TGCGCCAGCAGCCAAGAAAGGACTAGCAGCTACAATGAGCAGTTCTTC. This sequence encodes CASSQERTSSYNEQFF.

In this sample, this clonotype turned up many times. At one of its ends the junction is not consistent with the germline gene, which may arise from a read error. V and J are TRBV4-1 and TRBJ1-5, with unresolved D. The CDR3 length is 13 residues. The germline gives CDR1 MGHRA, CDR2 YSYEKL. CDR3 protein: CASSRTANQPQHF. CDR3 coding DNA: TGTGCCAGTTCTCGGACGGCAAATCAGCCCCAGCATTTT.

This clonotype occurred a few times. The chain carries TRBV7-6 and TRBJ2-3; D unclear. V was pared by 5 bases and J by 6 bases, with 18 bases between. The CDR3 covers 15 residues. Germline CDR1 and CDR2: SGHVS and FNYEAQ. DNA of the CDR3: TGTGCCAGCAGCAGGACCTTTAGGGCGAATGATACGCAGTATTTT. It is translated as CASSRTFRANDTQYF.

Ten or more counts support this clonotype. This chain joins TRBV7-2 and TRBJ2-3; D remains unclear. Trimming removed 1 base from V and 0 bases from J, with 11 bases in between. Germline V gene lookup returns CDR1 SGHTA and CDR2 FQGNSA. The CDR3 runs to 16 residues. The CDR3 DNA reads TGTGCCAGCAGCTTAGAGGGTAGAAAGAGCACAGATACGCAGTATTTT. It specifies CASSLEGRKSTDTQYF.

The table lists this clonotype with a few counts. The rearrangement links TRBV15 to TRBJ2-1; TRBD2 matches at 7 bases. Germline lookup yields CDR1 LNHNV and CDR2 YYDKDF (reference sequence). CDR3 length equals 13 residues. Trimming cost V 7 bases and J 7 bases; bases outside gene matches: 7. CDR3: CATNPGLSNEQFF. Written as DNA, the CDR3 is TGTGCCACCAACCCGGGACTAAGTAATGAGCAGTTCTTC.

The rearrangement links TRBV5-1 to TRBJ1-2; no definite D call. V shed 6 bases and J shed 4 bases, with 13 bases lying between them. The CDR3 totals 13 residues. CDR1 SGHRS and CDR2 YFSETQ come from the germline V gene. The CDR3 sequence is CASTPGSLYGYTF. In DNA, the CDR3 is TGCGCCAGCACCCCCGGGAGCCTCTATGGCTACACCTTC.

Only a few counts were recorded for this clonotype. This chain joins TRBV27 and TRBJ2-3, with D possibly matching TRBD2 (6 bases). The CDR3 is made up of 19 amino acids. The germline gives CDR1 MNHEY, CDR2 SMNVEV (reference sequence). Trimming removed 3 bases from V and 1 base from J, with 23 bases in between. Here the CDR3 DNA reads TGTGCCAGCAGTTTCACCGTCCGGGACTCTATTTTGGGCACAGATACGCAGTATTTT. Its translation is CASSFTVRDSILGTDTQYF.

The chain carries TRBV9 and TRBJ2-5; a weak D match, TRBD1 (6 bases). The V gene's germline CDR1 is SGDLS and CDR2 YYNGEE. The CDR3 contains 14 residues. Between the trimmed V and J ends, which lost 0 bases and 4 bases, there was a span of 10 bases. CDR3 DNA: TGTGCCAGCAGCGTAGTGGACAGCCCAGAGACCCAGTACTTC. This sequence encodes CASSVVDSPETQYF. Combining the CDR3 with reference TRBV9 and TRBJ2-5 gives the whole variable domain DSGVTQTPKHLITATGQRVTLRCSPRSGDLSVYWYQQSLDQGLQFLIQYYNGEERAKGNILERFSAQQFPDLHSELNLSSLELGDSALYFCASSVVDSPETQYFGPGTRLLVL.

This clonotype occurred a few times. The chain combines TRBV6-5 with TRBJ1-2; the D is unclear. Trimming removed 2 bases at V and 2 bases at J, with 9 bases between. From germline, CDR1 is MNHEY and CDR2 SVGAGI. The CDR3 has 14 residues. The CDR3 here is CASSYGGTNYGYTF. The CDR3 DNA reads TGTGCCAGCAGTTACGGAGGTACAAACTATGGCTACACCTTC.

There are many counts of this clonotype. CDR3 coding DNA: TGTGCCAGCAGCTTAGAAACAAGTTTGACGGGCTACACCTTC. Its translation is CASSLETSLTGYTF. This sequence joins TRBV7-2 and TRBJ1-2; D remains unclear. Trimming left V 1 base short and J 8 bases short, with 14 bases between. Germline V gives CDR1 SGHTA, CDR2 FQGNSA. This CDR3 region has 14 residues.

This clonotype was counted many times. The chain has TRBV7-2 and TRBJ2-2, with D possibly being TRBD1 (5 bases). The V gene's germline CDR1 is SGHTA and CDR2 FQGNSA. The CDR3 totals 17 residues. Between the trimmed V and J ends, which lost 5 bases and 2 bases, there was a span of 18 bases. CDR3 DNA sequence: TGTGCCAGCAGCCCTACGCCTGGACGGACAAACACCGGGGAGCTGTTTTTT. This gives the protein CASSPTPGRTNTGELFF.

The J gene is TRBJ2-7, the V gene TRBV10-3; TRBD2 agrees at 10 bases. This CDR3 region has 19 residues. The trim removed 0 bases at V and 0 bases at J, leaving 11 bases unmatched. Germline values: CDR1 ENHRY, CDR2 SYGVKD. The CDR3 nucleotides read TGTGCCATCAGTGAGTCTGAGGCTAGCGGGGGTCCTAGCTCCTACGAGCAGTACGTC. This sequence encodes CAISESEASGGPSSYEQYV.

V and J are TRBV19 and TRBJ1-5; D unclear. Trimming cost V 0 bases and J 4 bases, with 4 bases left between them. Germline values: CDR1 LNHDA, CDR2 SQIVND (reference sequence). CDR3 length: 13 residues. CDR3 amino acids: CASSIDDNQPQHF. CDR3 DNA: TGTGCCAGTAGTATAGATGATAATCAGCCCCAGCATTTT.

Worth noting for this clonotype: One end of the junction fails to match germline, which may point to a read error. The V call is TRBV2, the J call TRBJ2-7; tentative D call: TRBD2 (5 bases). The germline CDR1 and CDR2 sequences are SNHLY and FYNNEI. This CDR3 has 12 residues. CDR3 residues: CVSLRGIDEQYF. CDR3 bases: TGTGTCAGCCTTCGAGGGATCGACGAGCAGTACTTC.

The genes are TRBV12-3 or TRBV12-4 and TRBJ1-1, with D tentatively TRBD1 (5 bases). V lost 4 bases, J lost 6 bases, and 9 bases lay in between. This CDR3 is built from 12 residues. CDR3 residues: CASSSGIPEAFF. In nucleotides, the CDR3 is TGTGCCAGCAGTTCAGGGATCCCTGAAGCTTTCTTT.

V is TRBV2 and J is TRBJ2-7; 8 nucleotides agree with TRBD2. CDR3 length: 18 amino acids. CDR1 SNHLY and CDR2 FYNNEI come from the germline V gene. With 4 bases clipped from V and 3 bases from J, the junction kept 17 bases outside the gene matches. This chain's CDR3 is CASSVRENSGASRYEQYF. Written as DNA, the CDR3 is TGTGCCAGCAGTGTTAGGGAAAATAGCGGGGCTTCACGCTACGAGCAGTACTTC.

This clonotype was observed a handful of times. The chain joins TRBV7-9 to TRBJ1-3; D is ambiguous. There are 16 residues in the CDR3. CDR1 and CDR2 (germline): SEHNR, FQNEAQ (reference sequence). Trimming removed 5 bases from V and 0 bases from J, with 14 bases in between. CDR3 in DNA: TGTGCCAGCAGCATGGCTCCCGCGGGCTCTGGAAACACCATATATTTT. Translated: CASSMAPAGSGNTIYF.

This clonotype was counted a few times. The chain couples TRBV27 to TRBJ2-5, with 7 bases fitting TRBD2. The CDR3 extends over 16 amino acids. In germline, CDR1 is MNHEY, CDR2 SMNVEV (reference sequence). Trimming at V came to 4 bases and at J to 5 bases, leaving 13 bases not matched to a gene. CDR3 loop: CASSSSAGDSQETQYF. The CDR3 coding sequence is TGTGCCAGCAGTTCATCGGCGGGGGATTCACAGGAGACCCAGTACTTC.

V gene TRBV7-9 combines with J gene TRBJ1-1; D is possibly TRBD1 (5 bases). Trimming removed 4 bases at V and 9 bases at J, with 18 bases between. Germline assignment: CDR1 SEHNR and CDR2 FQNEAQ (reference sequence). There are 14 residues in the CDR3. The CDR3 coding sequence is TGTGCCAGCAGCTCCGGGACGGCGGATTTCCAAGCTTTCTTT. It encodes CASSSGTADFQAFF.

This rearrangement joins TRBV12-3 or TRBV12-4 to TRBJ1-2, with D unresolved. The CDR3 runs to 13 residues. The ends were cut back, 7 bases at V and 2 bases at J, with 11 bases in the middle. The CDR3 spells CASTTEINYGYTF. In DNA, the CDR3 is TGTGCCAGCACCACGGAGATAAACTATGGCTACACCTTC.

The V gene is TRBV29-1, the J gene TRBJ2-1; D call uncertain. CDR3 size: 17 residues. Germline lookup yields CDR1 SQVTM and CDR2 ANQGSEA. Between the trimmed V and J ends, which lost 3 bases and 0 bases, there was a span of 18 bases. CDR3 sequence (DNA): TGCAGCGTTGACGGTAGGACCACCGACCTCTCCTACAATGAGCAGTTCTTC. Encoded protein: CSVDGRTTDLSYNEQFF.

The sample holds one count of this clonotype. CDR3 in amino acids: CASSLFPADVYEQYF. As DNA, the CDR3 is TGTGCCAGCAGTTTATTTCCAGCGGACGTTTACGAGCAGTACTTC. This chain uses TRBV27 with TRBJ2-7, with D possibly matching TRBD2 (5 bases). This CDR3 has 15 residues. V lost 1 base and J lost 4, with 14 bases in between. CDR1 is MNHEY and CDR2 is SMNVEV in the germline V gene (reference sequence).

J is TRBJ2-7 and V is TRBV29-1; D perhaps matches TRBD2 (5 bases). Per germline, CDR1 SQVTM and CDR2 ANQGSEA. This CDR3 is built from 11 residues. V was trimmed by 1 base and J by 6 bases, leaving 7 bases between them. The CDR3 bases are TGCAGCGTTGAAGGGGAGTTCGAGCAGTACTTC. Translated: CSVEGEFEQYF.

This clonotype appeared a few times. The chain links TRBV7-9 to TRBJ2-5, with D perhaps matching TRBD1 (8 bases). The CDR3 sequence is 14 residues long. CDR1 SEHNR and CDR2 FQNEAQ come from the germline V gene (reference sequence). V lost 8 bases and J 9 bases, leaving 22 bases between the germline ends. The CDR3 nucleotides read TGTGCCAGCCAGGGGGGGACAGGCCTCAAATCCCAGTACTTC. Translating gives CASQGGTGLKSQYF.

The chain has TRBV12-3 or TRBV12-4 and TRBJ1-3; D uncertain. This CDR3 contains 11 residues. Between the trimmed V and J ends, which lost 6 bases and 6 bases, there was a span of 6 bases. The chain's CDR3 is CASRFSNTIYF. CDR3 in DNA: TGTGCCAGCAGGTTCTCAAACACCATATATTTT.

V is TRBV19 and J is TRBJ1-1, with D uncertain. The CDR3 has 15 residues. CDR1 LNHDA and CDR2 SQIVND come from the germline V gene (reference sequence). V dropped 7 bases and J dropped 1 base, with 16 bases sitting between them. The CDR3 nucleotides are TGTGCCAGTATATCTCTTACAGATGCGAACACTGAAGCTTTCTTT. It specifies CASISLTDANTEAFF.

In the case of this clonotype: A read error is possible here, since a much larger clone lies one base away. V and J are TRBV7-8 and TRBJ2-1; 10 bases line up with TRBD2. CDR3 length: 16 residues. CDR1 and CDR2 from the germline V gene are SGHVS and FQNEAQ. CDR3 DNA sequence: TGTGCCAGCAGCTCCCCGAGCGGGGGGGGGAAGTATGAGCAGCTCTTC. This translates into CASSSPSGGGKYEQLF.

This clonotype was counted many times. V gene TRBV6-1 combines with J gene TRBJ1-6; D may be TRBD1 (6 bases). The CDR3 sequence is 17 residues long. In germline, CDR1 is MNHNS, CDR2 SASEGT. V gave up 5 bases and J gave up 2 bases, with 16 bases separating them. The CDR3 DNA reads TGTGCCAGCAGTTCCCGGACAGCCGGCCCCTATAATTCACCCCTCCACTTT. Translated, it gives CASSSRTAGPYNSPLHF.